This TCR beta chain was sequenced during a study of cytomegalovirus exposure and HLA in healthy donors. PCR was performed using 60 Vbeta and 13 Jbeta primers. TCRdb's table, derived via immunoSEQ multiplex PCR, lists solely in-frame clones and lacks some. Of over 150,000 clones listed, around 80% are singletons. The sequencing sample was made of PBMCs. The TCR originated in a man aged 25 to 40 in good health and CMV-seronegative.

In nucleotides, the CDR3 is TGTGCCAGCAGCGTAGCTAGCGGGGGGTGGGCAGATACGCAGTATTTT. Translated, it gives CASSVASGGWADTQYF. This chain connects TRBV9 to TRBJ2-3, with 11 bases matching TRBD2. Germline values: CDR1 SGDLS, CDR2 YYNGEE. The junction had 4 bases not matched to a gene; V was cut back by 0 bases and J by 4 bases. This CDR3 has 16 amino acids.